This entry lists 23 T cell receptor beta chains sequenced from one sample in a study of blood T cell repertoires in COVID-19. Clones were sequenced by immunoSEQ multiplex PCR, and TCRdb holds only the in-frame ones, with some missing. The sample contains about 140,000 clones, under 90% of which appear only once. Sequencing used PBMCs or T cells enriched from blood (not recorded which). The source of these receptors is a woman between 18 and 30 years old who had been exposed to COVID-19.

The V and J genes are TRBV7-8 and TRBJ2-3; no clear D. CDR3 length: 18 amino acids. The germline gives CDR1 SGHVS, CDR2 FQNEAQ. Between the trimmed V and J ends, which lost 1 base and 0 bases, there was a span of 17 bases. CDR3 nucleotide sequence: TGTGCCAGCAGCTTAGGATCCCTGACATACGCTAGCACAGATACGCAGTATTTT. This codes for CASSLGSLTYASTDTQYF.

The chain couples TRBV28 to TRBJ1-1; possibly TRBD1 for D (5 bases). With 8 bases removed from V and 11 bases from J, the gap between germline ends came to 21 bases. CDR3 length: 13 amino acids. The V gene's germline CDR1 is MDHEN and CDR2 SYDVKM. CDR3 nucleotide sequence: TGTGCCAGCCTACCGGGGGGGAGGGATTATGCTTTCTTT. It specifies CASLPGGRDYAFF.

This clone was seen a few times. J is TRBJ1-4 and V is TRBV25-1; TRBD1 matches at 10 bases. CDR1 and CDR2 from the germline V gene are MGHDK and SYGVNS. The CDR3 has 16 residues. Trimming removed 4 bases from V and 4 bases from J; junction bases left unmatched: 6. The CDR3 loop reads CASSVRTGGFNEKLFF. In DNA form, the CDR3 reads TGTGCCAGCAGTGTCCGGACAGGGGGGTTTAATGAAAAACTGTTTTTT.

The chain joins TRBV5-1 to TRBJ2-3; the D gene is possibly TRBD1 (6 bases). Per the germline V gene, CDR1 is SGHRS and CDR2 is YFSETQ. V was clipped by 5 bases and J by 0 bases, with 13 bases between them. The CDR3 is 15 residues long. CDR3 in amino acids: CASRRRTDSTDTQYF. Here the CDR3 DNA reads TGCGCCAGCAGGCGGCGGACAGATAGCACAGATACGCAGTATTTT.

The chain recombines TRBV7-6 with TRBJ1-5; D gene ambiguous. This CDR3 has 16 residues. Per germline, CDR1 SGHVS and CDR2 FNYEAQ. V lost 1 base and J 3 bases, leaving 13 bases between the germline ends. The DNA of the CDR3 is TGTGCCAGCAGCTTAGGACCAGGTGGATCCAATCAGCCCCAGCATTTT. Protein product: CASSLGPGGSNQPQHF.

The V and J genes are TRBV4-3 and TRBJ2-2; 9 positions agree with TRBD2. V lost 0 bases, J lost 0 bases, and 8 bases stayed unmatched. CDR1 LGHNA and CDR2 YSLEER come from the germline V gene. The CDR3 consists of 19 residues. The CDR3 protein is CASSQEPRTSASNTGELFF. As DNA, the CDR3 is TGCGCCAGCAGCCAAGAGCCGCGGACTAGCGCCTCGAACACCGGGGAGCTGTTTTTT.

The chain uses TRBV24-1 and TRBJ2-7, with TRBD1 identical over 7 bases. With V trimmed by 4 bases and J by 5 bases, 7 bases remained unmatched. Germline lookup yields CDR1 KGHDR and CDR2 SFDVKD. CDR3 size: 14 residues. The CDR3, as DNA: TGTGCCACCAGTGAACCGGGACAGCGCCACGAGCAGTACTTC. Protein: CATSEPGQRHEQYF.

This sequence joins TRBV6-2 or TRBV6-3 and TRBJ2-7, with 8 bases fitting TRBD2. Germline loops: CDR1 MNHEY, CDR2 SVGEGT. The CDR3 totals 15 residues. The trim removed 5 bases at V and 0 bases at J, leaving 6 bases unmatched. This chain's CDR3 is CASSVRTSGSYEQYF. The CDR3 DNA is TGTGCCAGCAGTGTTAGAACTAGCGGCTCCTACGAGCAGTACTTC.

The chain links TRBV11-2 to TRBJ2-7, with D uncertain. Looked up from germline, CDR1 is SGHAT and CDR2 is FQNNGV. Trimming stripped 2 bases from V and 2 bases from J, with 13 bases between. This CDR3 contains 15 residues. The CDR3 reads CASSLNSGATYEQYF. The CDR3 bases are TGTGCCAGCAGCTTAAACTCAGGCGCGACCTACGAGCAGTACTTC.

The V and J genes are TRBV10-1 and TRBJ2-1; 8 positions match TRBD2. The CDR3 is 16 residues long. V trimming: 0 bases; J trimming: 8 bases; junction bases outside the gene matches: 9. Germline CDR1 WNHNN, CDR2 SYGVQD (reference sequence). The CDR3 DNA reads as TGCGCCAGCAGTGAGTCGACGGCGGGAGGAGTGGATGAGCAGTTCTTC. Encoded protein: CASSESTAGGVDEQFF.

This clone was recorded only once. This chain links TRBV29-1 with TRBJ2-5, with D possibly matching TRBD2 (5 bases). V shed 7 bases and J shed 7 bases, with 19 bases lying between them. The CDR3 has 13 amino acids. The germline V gene has CDR1 SQVTM and CDR2 ANQGSEA. In DNA, the CDR3 is TGCAGCGCCGACCTAGCAGGCCTTGGGACCCAGTACTTC. Translating it yields CSADLAGLGTQYF.

This clone showed up just a few times. This chain links TRBV19 with TRBJ1-5; tentative D call: TRBD1 (5 bases). V lost 0 bases and J 5 bases, leaving 14 bases between the germline ends. The CDR3 totals 16 residues. Germline-derived CDR1 and CDR2 are LNHDA and SQIVND (reference sequence). CDR3 in DNA: TGTGCCAGTAGTATAGATGGGGCACAGTGGTATCAGCCCCAGCATTTT. Residues: CASSIDGAQWYQPQHF.

The chain is built from TRBV28 and TRBJ1-2; TRBD1 agrees at 11 bases. Germline V lookup: CDR1 MDHEN, CDR2 SYDVKM. V dropped 6 bases and J dropped 4; count of bases not matched to a gene: 16. There are 18 residues in the CDR3. As DNA, the CDR3 is TGTGCCAGCAGCATCCTCTTGATCGGGACAGGGGGATTCTATGGCTACACCTTC. It encodes CASSILLIGTGGFYGYTF.

This chain joins TRBV4-1 and TRBJ1-5; tentative D call: TRBD1 (6 bases). V was trimmed by 2 bases and J by 7 bases, leaving 12 bases between them. The CDR3 runs to 14 residues. Germline CDR1 MGHRA, CDR2 YSYEKL. The CDR3 sequence is CASSQQGFGQPQHF. CDR3 nucleotides: TGCGCCAGCAGCCAACAGGGGTTCGGCCAGCCCCAGCATTTT.

The genes are TRBV19 and TRBJ1-5; D remains ambiguous. V lost 3 bases and J 3 bases, leaving 12 bases between the germline ends. This CDR3 is built from 15 residues. The germline V gene encodes CDR1 LNHDA and CDR2 SQIVND (reference sequence). Here the CDR3 reads CASSIGARYNQPQHF. The CDR3 DNA follows: TGTGCCAGTAGTATCGGCGCGCGGTACAATCAGCCCCAGCATTTT.

The gene calls are TRBV4-1 and TRBJ2-1, with a tentative D call TRBD2 (6 bases). Trimming took off 1 base at V and 2 bases at J, with 12 bases between the two ends. Per the germline V gene, CDR1 is MGHRA and CDR2 is YSYEKL. CDR3 length: 16 amino acids. CDR3: CASSQVPGDAYNEQFF. The CDR3 DNA follows: TGCGCCAGCAGCCAAGTCCCGGGAGACGCCTACAATGAGCAGTTCTTC.

V and J are TRBV11-3 and TRBJ2-3; D might be TRBD2 (7 bases). Trimming took off 0 bases at V and 6 bases at J, with 10 bases between the two ends. The CDR3 contains 14 residues. CDR1 and CDR2 (germline): SGHNT, YENEEA. The CDR3 nucleotides are TGTGCCAGCAGCTTAGAGGGGGGGGCCGATACGCAGTATTTT. It yields the protein CASSLEGGADTQYF. The full variable domain, with the rest looked up from reference TRBV11-3 and TRBJ2-3, is EAGVVQSPRYKIIEKKQPVAFWCNPISGHNTLYWYLQNLGQGPELLIRYENEEAVDDSQLPKDRFSAERLKGVDSTLKIQPAELGDSAVYLCASSLEGGADTQYFGPGTRLTVL.

The chain uses TRBV24-1 and TRBJ2-5, with 10 bases that match TRBD1. This CDR3 comprises 15 residues. In germline, CDR1 is KGHDR, CDR2 SFDVKD. After removal of 3 bases from V and 3 bases from J, the junction contained 3 bases not matched to a gene. The CDR3 DNA follows: TGTGCCACCAGTGATGCCGGGACAGGGGAAGAGACCCAGTACTTC. This translates into CATSDAGTGEETQYF.

This clone was seen a single time. The chain carries TRBV30 and TRBJ2-1, with 8 bases aligning to TRBD1. CDR1 and CDR2 (germline): GTSNPN, SVGIG (reference sequence). The CDR3 length is 14 residues. V dropped 3 bases and J dropped 10; count of bases not matched to a gene: 11. CDR3 loop: CAWSPGQVAGEQFF. The CDR3 bases are TGTGCCTGGAGCCCGGGACAGGTCGCGGGGGAGCAGTTCTTC. Drawing the rest from reference TRBV30 and TRBJ2-1, the complete variable domain is SQTIHQWPATLVQPVGSPLSLECTVEGTSNPNLYWYRQAAGRGLQLLFYSVGIGQISSEVPQNLSASRPQDRQFILSSKKLLLSDSGFYLCAWSPGQVAGEQFFGPGTRLTVL.

The genes are TRBV7-2 and TRBJ2-3, with TRBD2 matching over 7 bases. The CDR3 totals 15 residues. V was pared by 5 bases and J by 5 bases, with 10 bases of the junction left unmatched. Germline V CDR1 and CDR2: SGHTA, FQGNSA. This chain's CDR3 is CASSPQRDSVDTQYF. The CDR3 DNA reads TGTGCCAGCAGCCCCCAGCGGGATTCGGTAGATACGCAGTATTTT.

This clone was seen more than once but under ten times. J is TRBJ2-3 and V is TRBV7-2; maybe TRBD2 (5 bases). V was clipped by 4 bases and J by 2 bases, with 19 bases between them. The germline V gene encodes CDR1 SGHTA and CDR2 FQGNSA. The length of the CDR3 is 17 residues. CDR3 bases: TGTGCCAGCAGCTACCTACTGGGCAGCGGCCCCACAGATACGCAGTATTTT. It translates to CASSYLLGSGPTDTQYF.

The chain employs TRBV27 and TRBJ1-2; D call uncertain. The CDR3 runs 14 residues. Germline V gene sequence: CDR1 MNHEY, CDR2 SMNVEV (reference sequence). V gave up 3 bases and J gave up 0 bases, with 8 bases separating them. The CDR3 is CASSFSVSNYGYTF. The DNA for the CDR3 is TGTGCCAGCAGTTTTTCGGTCTCTAACTATGGCTACACCTTC.

This sequence joins TRBV5-1 and TRBJ1-1; 11 bases agree with TRBD1. The V gene end was trimmed by 4 bases and the J gene end by 5 bases; junction bases not matched to a gene: 10. This CDR3 spans 16 amino acids. Germline V gives CDR1 SGHRS, CDR2 YFSETQ. The CDR3 DNA reads as TGCGCCAGCAGCCGAGGACAGGGGGCGCGTAGTACTGAAGCTTTCTTT. This translates into CASSRGQGARSTEAFF.